The 14 T cell receptor beta chains presented below share a single source sample, sequenced in a study of cytomegalovirus exposure and HLA in healthy donors (dated by TCRdb to 2016 to 2017). The method behind the library was the immunoSEQ multiplex PCR assay. For the multiplex PCR, a mixture combining 60 forward primers for TCR Vbeta segments and 13 reverse primers for TCR Jbeta segments was used. TCRdb re-hosts the immuneACCESS table, in-frame sequences only. Its copies lack some clones; in the studies checked, an unresolved V gene accounts for under half of them, and the cause for the rest is not known. This sample is represented by fewer than 150,000 clones; about 73% of them were singletons. The ten largest clones represent approximately 3.8% of the sample. Sequencing was carried out using PBMCs. These receptors were taken from a woman between 35 and 50 years old in good health and CMV-seronegative.

This chain uses TRBV6-1 with TRBJ2-7; 7 bases agree with TRBD1. The germline gives CDR1 MNHNS, CDR2 SASEGT. J was trimmed by 4 bases and V by 2 bases; bases with no gene match: 8. The length of the CDR3 is 15 residues. The CDR3 sequence is CASSELGTALYEQYF. For the CDR3, the DNA is TGTGCCAGCAGTGAATTGGGGACAGCTCTTTACGAGCAGTACTTC.

This chain joins TRBV2 and TRBJ2-7; TRBD1 might be the D (7 bases). Germline V gives CDR1 SNHLY, CDR2 FYNNEI. The CDR3 is 12 amino acids. V gave up 11 bases and J gave up 2 bases, with 13 bases separating them. CDR3 amino acids: CAGGGSPYEQYF. The DNA of the CDR3 is TGTGCCGGAGGGGGCTCCCCCTACGAGCAGTACTTC.

As to this clone: This CDR3 is also generated by other DNA sequences in the sample. The chain joins TRBV19 to TRBJ1-2, with D hard to call. CDR3 length: 13 amino acids. Per germline, CDR1 LNHDA and CDR2 SQIVND (reference sequence). V gave up 5 bases and J gave up 0 bases, with 7 bases separating them. The CDR3 region has the DNA TGTGCCAGTAGTCCCGGGACTAACTATGGCTACACCTTC. Protein: CASSPGTNYGYTF.

The rearrangement uses TRBV5-1 and TRBJ2-1, with 8 bases aligning to TRBD2. This CDR3 comprises 16 residues. V gave up 1 base and J gave up 5 bases; unmatched junction bases: 8. Germline loops: CDR1 SGHRS, CDR2 YFSETQ. The CDR3 bases are TGCGCCAGCAGCTTGATGCTCAGCGGGGGACACAATGAGCAGTTCTTC. Its translation: CASSLMLSGGHNEQFF.

The chain recombines TRBV9 with TRBJ2-3; the match to TRBD2 covers 14 bases. The CDR3 contains 19 residues. Germline CDR1 and CDR2: SGDLS and YYNGEE. With V trimmed by 4 bases and J by 3 bases, 13 bases remained unmatched. In DNA form, the CDR3 reads TGTGCCAGCAGCTTGCGGACTAGCGGGGGGCGGGGACCTACAGATACGCAGTATTTT. Translating gives CASSLRTSGGRGPTDTQYF.

The J gene is TRBJ2-1, the V gene TRBV7-8, with D perhaps matching TRBD2 (6 bases). CDR1 SGHVS and CDR2 FQNEAQ come from the germline V gene. V dropped 5 bases and J dropped 1 base, with 15 bases sitting between them. The CDR3 is 16 residues long. The CDR3 spells CASSPRWGESYNEQFF. In DNA form, the CDR3 reads TGTGCCAGCAGCCCCCGCTGGGGGGAATCCTACAATGAGCAGTTCTTC.

This clone has only a few counts. The V gene is TRBV4-2, the J gene TRBJ2-3, with TRBD2 identical over 8 bases. CDR3 length: 15 amino acids. Germline-derived CDR1 and CDR2 are LGHNA and YNFKEQ. Trimming took 4 bases from V and 2 from J; bases not matched to a gene: 5. CDR3 nucleotides: TGTGCCAGCAGCCCGGGACTAGGGGACACAGATACGCAGTATTTT. Translation gives CASSPGLGDTDTQYF.

The chain employs TRBV6-4 and TRBJ2-1, with D tentatively TRBD1 (5 bases). V lost 3 bases, J lost 6 bases, and 12 bases lay in between. This CDR3 comprises 14 residues. Per germline, CDR1 MRHNA and CDR2 SNTAGT. CDR3 in amino acids: CASSEQGEGNEQFF. CDR3 sequence (DNA): TGTGCCAGCAGTGAGCAGGGCGAAGGCAATGAGCAGTTCTTC.

This rearrangement joins TRBV19 to TRBJ1-1; TRBD1 aligns across 11 bases. The CDR3 runs to 18 residues. Germline V gives CDR1 LNHDA, CDR2 SQIVND (reference sequence). J was trimmed by 1 base and V by 2 bases; bases with no gene match: 9. DNA for the CDR3: TGTGCCAGTAGTATATGGACAGGGGGCTACGAAAGGAACACTGAAGCTTTCTTT. Translated, it gives CASSIWTGGYERNTEAFF.

This clone was detected only once. This sequence joins TRBV19 and TRBJ1-5, with D possibly matching TRBD1 (5 bases). Trimming removed 4 bases from V and 2 bases from J, with 18 bases in between. This CDR3 has 17 residues. The V gene's germline CDR1 is LNHDA and CDR2 SQIVND (reference sequence). Written as DNA, the CDR3 is TGTGCCAGTAGTAACTATGGCGGGGCAGGGCGCAATCAGCCCCAGCATTTT. Its protein is CASSNYGGAGRNQPQHF. The full variable domain, its missing parts supplied by reference TRBV19 and TRBJ1-5, is DGGITQSPKYLFRKEGQNVTLSCEQNLNHDAMYWYRQDPGQGLRLIYYSQIVNDFQKGDIAEGYSVSREKKESFPLTVTSAQKNPTAFYLCASSNYGGAGRNQPQHFGDGTRLSIL.

The V and J genes are TRBV7-2 and TRBJ1-2, with TRBD1 matching 9 bases. J was trimmed by 4 bases and V by 2 bases; bases with no gene match: 5. The CDR3 runs 15 residues. Germline CDR1 reads SGHTA; CDR2 reads FQGNSA. In DNA, the CDR3 is TGTGCCAGCAGCTTACAACAGGGGGCCGTCTATGGCTACACCTTC. This codes for CASSLQQGAVYGYTF.

The rearrangement links TRBV6-5 to TRBJ2-5, with 8 nucleotides matching TRBD2. The germline CDR1 and CDR2 sequences are MNHEY and SVGAGI. Trimming removed 10 bases from V and 4 bases from J; junction bases left unmatched: 8. This CDR3 has 13 residues. This chain's CDR3 is CATSGLAGETQYF. CDR3 DNA sequence: TGTGCCACCTCGGGGCTAGCGGGAGAGACCCAGTACTTC.

The rearrangement joins TRBV28 to TRBJ2-2, with D unresolved. Germline lookup yields CDR1 MDHEN and CDR2 SYDVKM. V dropped 7 bases and J dropped 1 base, with 22 bases sitting between them. The CDR3 has 18 amino acids. The CDR3 DNA reads TGTGCCAGCACCGCCTTGGTCTGGCGGCTAGAGAACACCGGGGAGCTGTTTTTT. Translated, it gives CASTALVWRLENTGELFF.

A few counts support this clone. This chain uses TRBV6-1 with TRBJ1-2; D gene ambiguous. Trimming shortened V by 6 bases and J by 8 bases, and 19 bases separated the two germline ends. CDR3 size: 14 residues. In germline, CDR1 is MNHNS, CDR2 SASEGT. CDR3 amino acids: CASRPESISIGYTF. The CDR3 DNA reads as TGTGCCAGCAGACCCGAAAGTATATCTATAGGCTACACCTTC.